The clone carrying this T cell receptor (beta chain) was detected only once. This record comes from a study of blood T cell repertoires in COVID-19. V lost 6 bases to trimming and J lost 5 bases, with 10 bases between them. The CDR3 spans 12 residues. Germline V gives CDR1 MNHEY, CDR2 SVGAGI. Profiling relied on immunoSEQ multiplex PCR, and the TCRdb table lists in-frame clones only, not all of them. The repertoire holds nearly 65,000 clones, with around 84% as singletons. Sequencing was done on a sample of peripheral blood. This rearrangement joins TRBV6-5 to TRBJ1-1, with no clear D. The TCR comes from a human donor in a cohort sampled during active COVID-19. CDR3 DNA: TGTGCCAGCAGCCTCGGTGATACTGAAGCTTTCTTT. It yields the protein CASSLGDTEAFF.